The 24 T cell receptor beta chains presented below share a single source sample, sequenced in a study of shared clonotypes between healthy human individuals. Data came from immunoSEQ multiplex PCR; TCRdb stores just in-frame clones and leaves some out. The profile covers 950,000 to 1,300,000 clones, with around 76% appearing a single time and approximately 1.3% taken by the ten largest. Sequencing was done on a sample of memory CD4+ T cells sorted from blood. Sample subset: CD45RA-negative fraction. These TCRs come from a man aged 18 to 30 in good health.

This clone was found once. This chain joins TRBV2 and TRBJ2-2; D unclear. The CDR3 sequence is 15 residues long. Germline V gene data show CDR1 as SNHLY and CDR2 as FYNNEI. V lost 6 bases, J lost 3 bases, and 14 bases lay in between. CDR3 amino acids: CASRAVGRDTGELFF. The CDR3 bases are TGTGCCAGCAGGGCGGTCGGCCGCGACACCGGGGAGCTGTTTTTT.

Points on this clone: This may stem from a read error, because a much larger clone lies one nucleotide away. The chain recombines TRBV7-3 with TRBJ2-7; 7 bases map to TRBD2. Germline loops: CDR1 SGHTA, CDR2 FQGTGA. The CDR3 has 14 residues. After removal of 5 bases from V and 0 bases from J, the junction contained 4 bases not matched to a gene. The CDR3 nucleotides are TGTGCCAGCAGCCCGGGGACTACCTCCTACGAGCAGTACTTC. Protein: CASSPGTTSYEQYF.

This clone was counted only a few times. V usage is TRBV25-1 and J usage is TRBJ1-1; D gene ambiguous. V was pared by 2 bases and J by 9 bases, with 7 bases between. This CDR3 region has 11 residues. The germline V gene has CDR1 MGHDK and CDR2 SYGVNS. The CDR3 coding sequence is TGTGCCAGCAGTGAACGGGCTCAAGCTTTCTTT. Its protein is CASSERAQAFF.

This sequence joins TRBV2 and TRBJ2-3; TRBD2 aligns across 7 bases. Germline V gene data show CDR1 as SNHLY and CDR2 as FYNNEI. The CDR3 runs 12 residues. Trimming removed 5 bases from V and 5 bases from J; junction bases left unmatched: 1. The CDR3, as DNA: TGTGCCAGCAGTACGGGGGGAGATACGCAGTATTTT. Amino acids: CASSTGGDTQYF.

This clone was picked up one time. The V call is TRBV6-1, the J call TRBJ1-5; D is ambiguous. This CDR3 has 13 residues. The germline CDR1 and CDR2 sequences are MNHNS and SASEGT. Trimming shortened V by 6 bases and J by 0 bases, and 6 bases separated the two germline ends. CDR3 region: CASRAGSNQPQHF. The CDR3 DNA sequence: TGTGCCAGCAGGGCAGGTAGCAATCAGCCCCAGCATTTT.

V gene TRBV7-2 combines with J gene TRBJ2-7, with D perhaps TRBD2 (5 bases). The V end lost 1 base, the J end lost 3 bases, and 10 bases lay between the germline ends. The CDR3 is 14 residues long. Germline V lookup: CDR1 SGHTA, CDR2 FQGNSA. The CDR3 reads CASSLESGDYEQYF. DNA of the CDR3: TGTGCCAGCAGCTTAGAGAGCGGTGACTACGAGCAGTACTTC.

V usage is TRBV5-1 and J usage is TRBJ2-3; 8 bases fit TRBD1. Per the germline V gene, CDR1 is SGHRS and CDR2 is YFSETQ. The V segment lost 4 bases and the J segment 0 bases; nucleotides outside the gene matches: 4. CDR3 length: 15 residues. The CDR3 is CASSRGQGSTDTQYF. The CDR3 region has the DNA TGCGCCAGCAGCCGCGGACAGGGTAGCACAGATACGCAGTATTTT. Combining the CDR3 with reference TRBV5-1 and TRBJ2-3 gives the whole variable domain KAGVTQTPRYLIKTRGQQVTLSCSPISGHRSVSWYQQTPGQGLQFLFEYFSETQRNKGNFPGRFSGRQFSNSRSEMNVSTLELGDSALYLCASSRGQGSTDTQYFGPGTRLTVL.

The chain couples TRBV11-2 to TRBJ2-7, with D perhaps assigned TRBD1 or TRBD2 (6 bases each). CDR1 is SGHAT and CDR2 is FQNNGV in the germline V gene. This CDR3 comprises 12 residues. V was shortened by 6 bases and J by 3 bases, with 9 bases between the two germline ends. CDR3 nucleotide sequence: TGTGCCAGCAGACGGGGGCTCTACGAGCAGTACTTC. It is translated as CASRRGLYEQYF.

The chain is built from TRBV5-1 and TRBJ1-1, with 8 bases identical to TRBD1. Losses at the gene ends were 2 bases for V and 5 bases for J; bases not matched to a gene: 11. The CDR3 loop spans 16 amino acids. CDR1 is SGHRS and CDR2 is YFSETQ in the germline V gene. The CDR3 sequence: CASSLVGRGRLTEAFF. The CDR3 region has the DNA TGCGCCAGCAGCTTAGTAGGCAGGGGGCGCCTAACTGAAGCTTTCTTT.

The chain uses TRBV6-1 and TRBJ1-3, with no clear D. The CDR3 is 12 amino acids. The V and J ends lost 6 bases and 3 bases respectively, with 6 bases between them. Germline loops: CDR1 MNHNS, CDR2 SASEGT. The CDR3 DNA follows: TGTGCCAGCAGGGCGAGTGGAAACACCATATATTTT. This sequence encodes CASRASGNTIYF.

The rearrangement links TRBV15 to TRBJ2-3; TRBD2 agrees at 7 bases. This CDR3 spans 13 amino acids. CDR1 and CDR2 (germline): LNHNV, YYDKDF (reference sequence). The V and J ends lost 0 bases and 14 bases, in that order; junction bases with no gene match: 8. In DNA, the CDR3 is TGTGCCACCAGCAGAGATCTTAGCGGGTCTCGGTATTTT. Its translation: CATSRDLSGSRYF.

The chain combines TRBV13 with TRBJ2-1; D is unclear. There are 14 residues in the CDR3. The germline gives CDR1 PRHDT, CDR2 FYEKMQ (reference sequence). V was cut by 0 bases and J by 7 bases, with 10 bases left in between. Here the CDR3 reads CASSLGLVRNEQFF. CDR3 nucleotides: TGTGCCAGCAGCTTAGGGTTAGTAAGGAATGAGCAGTTCTTC.

This clone was counted a few times. The chain recombines TRBV6-5 with TRBJ1-1; the D gene is possibly TRBD1 (5 bases). CDR1 and CDR2 (germline): MNHEY, SVGAGI. The germline V and J ends were trimmed by 2 bases and 0 bases, with 10 bases remaining between them. The CDR3 length is 15 residues. CDR3 sequence reads: CASSYVGLMNTEAFF. CDR3 sequence (DNA): TGTGCCAGCAGTTACGTGGGGCTGATGAACACTGAAGCTTTCTTT.

This chain joins TRBV30 and TRBJ1-4; a weak D match, TRBD1 (5 bases). There are 16 residues in the CDR3. Trimming cost V 3 bases and J 5 bases, with 19 bases left between them. CDR1 is GTSNPN, CDR2 SVGIG, per germline (reference sequence). CDR3 region: CAWRPRFRGPNEKLFF. Written as DNA, the CDR3 is TGTGCCTGGAGGCCCCGGTTCCGGGGCCCAAATGAAAAACTGTTTTTT.

This clone was seen a few times. The chain joins TRBV7-9 to TRBJ2-3; 9 bases are shared with TRBD2. J was trimmed by 0 bases and V by 5 bases; bases with no gene match: 6. From germline, CDR1 is SEHNR and CDR2 FQNEAQ (reference sequence). The CDR3 covers 16 residues. The DNA of the CDR3 is TGTGCCAGCAGCCCCTTGAGCGGGGGGAGCACAGATACGCAGTATTTT. This sequence encodes CASSPLSGGSTDTQYF. Using reference TRBV7-9 and TRBJ2-3 for the parts outside the CDR3, the full variable domain is DTGVSQNPRHKITKRGQNVTFRCDPISEHNRLYWYRQTLGQGPEFLTYFQNEAQLEKSRLLSDRFSAERPKGSFSTLEIQRTEQGDSAMYLCASSPLSGGSTDTQYFGPGTRLTVL.

The DNA of the CDR3 is TGTGCCAGCCGGAAGGGCGGGGGGGCCTACAATGAGCAGTTCTTC. Translated, it gives CASRKGGGAYNEQFF. This chain connects TRBV2 to TRBJ2-1, with 9 nucleotides matching TRBD2. Germline trimming cut 8 bases from V and 2 bases from J; bases unmatched to any gene: 7. This CDR3 is built from 15 residues. Germline V gene lookup returns CDR1 SNHLY and CDR2 FYNNEI.

With regard to this clone: One end of the junction is discordant with germline, which a read error may explain. The chain carries TRBV15 and TRBJ1-2; the D gene is possibly TRBD1 (5 bases). This CDR3 is 15 amino acids long. Germline values: CDR1 LNHNV, CDR2 YYDKDF (reference sequence). The CDR3 coding sequence is TGTGCCACCAGCAGCTCCTTGGGGCCGAACTCTGGCTACACCTTC. It codes for CATSSSLGPNSGYTF.

The chain recombines TRBV10-3 with TRBJ2-4; D perhaps matches TRBD2 (6 bases). CDR1 ENHRY and CDR2 SYGVKD come from the germline V gene. Trimming removed 0 bases from V and 5 bases from J, with 8 bases in between. The CDR3 is made up of 14 amino acids. The CDR3 spells CAISESGGENIQYF. In DNA form, the CDR3 reads TGTGCCATCAGTGAGTCGGGCGGGGAAAACATTCAGTACTTC.

The chain is built from TRBV14 and TRBJ1-1, with TRBD1 identical over 8 bases. Germline lookup yields CDR1 SGHDN and CDR2 FVKESK. Trimming cost V 4 bases and J 0 bases; bases outside gene matches: 4. The CDR3 length is 15 residues. In DNA form, the CDR3 reads TGTGCCAGCAGCCCCTTGACAGGGGTGAACACTGAAGCTTTCTTT. Translated: CASSPLTGVNTEAFF.

A single count supports this clone. A much larger clone differs from this one at a single base, so this may be a read error. The rearrangement links TRBV7-6 to TRBJ2-1; 9 nucleotides agree with TRBD2. The germline CDR1 and CDR2 sequences are SGHVS and FNYEAQ. This CDR3 contains 17 residues. The CDR3 nucleotides are TGTACCAGCAGCTTAGGGGCTAGCGGGGTGGGTTACAATGAGCAGTTCTTC. As protein: CTSSLGASGVGYNEQFF.

This chain uses TRBV7-2 with TRBJ2-1; 10 positions match TRBD2. Germline V gives CDR1 SGHTA, CDR2 FQGNSA. The CDR3 sequence is 18 residues long. Trimming at V came to 0 bases and at J to 4 bases, leaving 9 bases not matched to a gene. CDR3: CASSLAMTASGSYNEQFF. CDR3 sequence (DNA): TGTGCCAGCAGCTTAGCGATGACGGCTAGCGGGAGTTACAATGAGCAGTTCTTC.

This chain connects TRBV11-2 to TRBJ2-7, with D tentatively TRBD1 or TRBD2 (5 bases each). Trimming removed 4 bases at V and 1 base at J, with 14 bases between. Per the germline V gene, CDR1 is SGHAT and CDR2 is FQNNGV. The CDR3 covers 15 residues. CDR3 in DNA: TGTGCCAGCAGCTACGGGGACCAACGGTCCTACGAGCAGTACTTC. Amino acids: CASSYGDQRSYEQYF.

This clone has just one count. CDR3: CSVEGGPAYEQYF. The CDR3 DNA reads TGCAGCGTTGAAGGAGGTCCAGCCTACGAGCAGTACTTC. The rearrangement links TRBV29-1 to TRBJ2-5; unclear D gene. The J call is uncertain, as TRBJ2-7 better fits the DNA end. The CDR3 loop spans 13 amino acids. CDR1 and CDR2 (germline): SQVTM, ANQGSEA.

J is TRBJ2-5 and V is TRBV7-8, with TRBD1 identical over 10 bases. The CDR3 loop spans 16 amino acids. CDR1 is SGHVS and CDR2 is FQNEAQ in the germline V gene. The junction had 8 bases not matched to a gene; V was cut back by 1 base and J by 6 bases. This CDR3 reads CASSLGHSGQGQTQYF. The CDR3 DNA reads TGTGCCAGCAGCTTAGGGCATTCGGGACAGGGGCAGACCCAGTACTTC. Looking up the rest from reference TRBV7-8 and TRBJ2-5 gives the full variable domain: GAGVSQSPRYKVAKRGQDVALRCDPISGHVSLFWYQQALGQGPEFLTYFQNEAQLDKSGLPSDRFFAERPEGSVSTLKIQRTQQEDSAVYLCASSLGHSGQGQTQYFGPGTRLLVL.